A selection of T cell receptor beta chains follows, all from one sample in a study of blood T cells in healthy people across ages. TCRdb redid the calling of the 5' RACE reads with MiXCR, one entry per CDR3 protein. The sample contains 750,000 to 1,000,000 distinct CDR3 sequences, almost 30% of which appear only once. These data were also filed under a second study, of T cells of mothers and their children.

Material for sequencing was blood. The receptors here all came from a woman aged 40 to 49 in good health. CDR3s include the opening cysteine and the closing phenylalanine or tryptophan. The order of the fields is J gene, V gene, CDR3 protein.

J: TRBJ2-7
V: TRBV5-5
CDR3: CASSLAGGMSSYEQYF

J: TRBJ1-1
V: TRBV28
CDR3: CTSNQAGALMNTEAFF

J: TRBJ2-5
V: TRBV6-2/TRBV6-3
CDR3: CASSYGVAGGQETQYF

J: TRBJ1-1
V: TRBV28
CDR3: CASSFSLGGTTEAFF

J: TRBJ2-6
V: TRBV7-9
CDR3: CASSLSGTGAGANVLTF

J: TRBJ2-1
V: TRBV6-6
CDR3: CASVSNEQFF

J: TRBJ2-1
V: TRBV24-1
CDR3: CATSDLGRATYNEQFF

J: TRBJ2-5
V: TRBV5-1
CDR3: CASSWASGGGNEQYF

J: TRBJ2-2
V: TRBV13
CDR3: CASSLLVGELFF

J: TRBJ2-5
V: TRBV9
CDR3: CASSGLLAGGQNEQYF

J: TRBJ1-1
V: TRBV5-1
CDR3: CASSLQGIDTEAFF

J: TRBJ2-3
V: TRBV20-1
CDR3: CSARPRTGRGGDTQYF

J: TRBJ1-2
V: TRBV20-1
CDR3: CSAREQDRDYGCTF

J: TRBJ1-2
V: TRBV5-1
CDR3: CSSSLSDYGYTF

J: TRBJ2-1
V: TRBV20-1
CDR3: CSARDSGGERGQREQFF

J: TRBJ1-2
V: TRBV7-9
CDR3: CASRRLATEYDGYTF